A selection of T cell receptor beta chains follows, all from one sample in a study of vaccination effects on CD4 cells after COVID-19. The table came from immunoSEQ multiplex PCR; TCRdb's copy has only in-frame clones and leaves some out. The top ten clones hold roughly 6.5% of a sample with approximately 26,000 clones, 60% to 80% of them seen once. The antigens of these receptors remain unknown. This material consisted of CD4+ T cells from PBMCs cultured with SARS-CoV-2 spike peptides, taken after COVID-19 vaccination. These receptor sequences come from a human donor who received a COVID-19 vaccine. Some clones in this sample may be carry-over from other donors' samples. Both conserved end residues are part of each CDR3. The order of the fields is V gene, J gene, D gene, clone size, CDR3 protein, CDR3 DNA. The D gene is left open where the match is weak. Rows may omit the clone size; those that give it use once, few, many or a size class.

TRBV5-1	TRBJ2-5	TRBD1	NA	CASSWTGLETQYF	TGCGCCAGCAGCTGGACAGGGTTGGAGACCCAGTACTTC
TRBV30	TRBJ1-1	NA	NA	CAWSVHENTEAFF	TGTGCCTGGAGTGTACACGAGAACACTGAAGCTTTCTTT
TRBV2	TRBJ2-1	NA	NA	CASRTREQFF	TGTGCCAGCAGGACCCGTGAGCAGTTCTTC
TRBV24-1	TRBJ2-5	NA	NA	CATSDSGGAGETQYF	TGTGCCACCAGTGATTCTGGTGGGGCAGGAGAGACCCAGTACTTC
TRBV5-1	TRBJ1-3	NA	NA	CASSLESGGSSGNTIYF	TGCGCCAGCAGCTTGGAATCTGGCGGAAGCTCTGGAAACACCATATATTTT
TRBV5-1	TRBJ1-4	NA	NA	CASSLVRAPNEKLFF	TGCGCCAGCAGCCTGGTGAGGGCCCCTAATGAAAAACTGTTTTTT
TRBV19	TRBJ1-5	NA	NA	CASSRQGAQPQHF	TGTGCCAGTAGTAGGCAGGGAGCGCAGCCCCAGCATTTT
TRBV5-1	TRBJ1-4	NA	NA	CASSPTSTGEKLFF	TGCGCCAGCAGCCCGACTTCAACAGGGGAAAAACTGTTTTTT
TRBV27	TRBJ2-3	TRBD2	NA	CASSLGLAGFRDTQYF	TGTGCCAGCAGTTTGGGACTAGCGGGGTTTAGAGATACGCAGTATTTT
TRBV3-1/TRBV3-2	TRBJ2-2	NA	NA	CASSHRTGNTGELFF	TGTGCCAGCAGCCACCGGACTGGGAACACCGGGGAGCTGTTTTTT
TRBV30	TRBJ1-1	NA	NA	CAWGTAYTAFF	TGTGCCTGGGGGACGGCATATACAGCTTTCTTT
TRBV5-1	TRBJ2-3	NA	NA	CASSVGPSTASTDTQYF	TGCGCCAGCAGCGTTGGGCCCTCGACCGCTAGCACAGATACGCAGTATTTT
TRBV7-3	TRBJ2-1	NA	NA	CASSFYTGEQFF	TGTGCCAGCAGCTTTTACACGGGTGAGCAGTTCTTC
TRBV9	TRBJ2-1	NA	NA	CASSVGGRNEQFF	TGTGCCAGCAGCGTAGGCGGGCGCAATGAGCAGTTCTTC
TRBV5-1	TRBJ1-4	NA	NA	CASSLAAGDEKLFF	TGCGCCAGCAGCTTGGCGGCGGGAGATGAAAAACTGTTTTTT
TRBV28	TRBJ1-5	NA	NA	CASRPSSGRGEYSNQPQHF	TGTGCCAGCAGACCCTCATCGGGACGGGGGGAATATAGCAATCAGCCCCAGCATTTT
TRBV6-5	TRBJ1-6	NA	NA	CASSYGGGLRSPLHF	TGTGCCAGCAGTTACGGCGGGGGGTTAAGGTCACCCCTCCACTTT
TRBV7-3	TRBJ2-3	NA	NA	CASSPAGGRDTQYF	TGTGCCAGCAGCCCCGCTGGGGGCAGGGATACGCAGTATTTT
TRBV3-1/TRBV3-2	TRBJ1-2	TRBD1	NA	CASSQADRGNGYTF	TGTGCCAGCAGCCAAGCGGACAGGGGTAATGGCTACACCTTC
TRBV7-3	TRBJ2-3	NA	NA	CASSLRPTDTQYF	TGTGCCAGCAGCTTACGCCCTACAGATACGCAGTATTTT
TRBV9	TRBJ2-5	NA	few	CASSVRSGETQYF	TGTGCCAGCAGCGTACGGTCTGGGGAGACCCAGTACTTC
TRBV20-1	TRBJ1-2	NA	NA	CSASTGGGYTF	TGCAGTGCTAGCACAGGAGGTGGCTACACCTTC
TRBV7-9	TRBJ1-5	NA	few	CASSLENGVNQPQHF	TGTGCCAGCAGCTTAGAAAATGGAGTTAATCAGCCCCAGCATTTT
TRBV11-2	TRBJ1-1	NA	NA	CASSSSREVNTEAFF	TGTGCCAGCAGCTCCTCCCGGGAGGTGAACACTGAAGCTTTCTTT
TRBV11-3	TRBJ2-1	NA	once	CASSSLTDEQFF	TGTGCCAGCAGCTCCTTGACAGACGAGCAGTTCTTC
TRBV11-1	TRBJ1-6	NA	few	CASSPDGSSYNSPLHF	TGTGCCAGCAGCCCGGACGGGAGCTCCTATAATTCACCCCTCCACTTT
TRBV12-3/TRBV12-4	TRBJ1-2	NA	few	CASSTDSYGYTF	TGTGCCAGCAGTACGGACAGTTATGGCTACACCTTC
TRBV30	TRBJ1-4	NA	NA	CAWTKNKEKLFF	TGTGCCTGGACCAAGAACAAGGAAAAACTGTTTTTT
TRBV19	TRBJ1-3	NA	NA	CASSWQLSSGNTIYF	TGTGCCAGTAGTTGGCAACTAAGCTCTGGAAACACCATATATTTT
TRBV5-1	TRBJ1-1	NA	NA	CASSLGSGGANTEAFF	TGCGCCAGCAGCTTGGGGAGCGGGGGGGCGAACACTGAAGCTTTCTTT
TRBV2	TRBJ2-2	TRBD1	NA	CASFSGTGDTGELFF	TGTGCCAGCTTTTCCGGGACAGGGGACACCGGGGAGCTGTTTTTT
TRBV29-1	TRBJ2-4	TRBD1	NA	CSAVLGQGLAKNIQYF	TGCAGCGCCGTCCTCGGACAGGGGCTAGCCAAAAACATTCAGTACTTC
TRBV7-3	TRBJ2-3	NA	NA	CASSLNAPDTQYF	TGTGCCAGCAGCTTAAATGCGCCAGATACGCAGTATTTT
TRBV27	TRBJ2-5	NA	few	CASSLSGVGETQYF	TGTGCCAGCAGTTTATCGGGAGTAGGGGAGACCCAGTACTTC
TRBV7-2	TRBJ1-4	NA	NA	CASSLATGVPYEKLFF	TGTGCCAGCAGCTTAGCGACGGGGGTCCCTTATGAAAAACTGTTTTTT
TRBV6-2/TRBV6-3	TRBJ1-2	TRBD1	few	CASSYSPGQYGYTF	TGTGCCAGCAGTTACTCACCGGGACAGTATGGCTACACCTTC
TRBV24-1	TRBJ1-1	TRBD1	NA	CATSDRSGGRTEAFF	TGTGCCACCAGTGATAGATCAGGGGGCCGCACTGAAGCTTTCTTT
TRBV21-1	TRBJ1-1	NA	NA	CASSKGGLSYRDRTPNTEAFF	TGTGCCAGCAGCAAAGGGGGTCTGTCATACCGGGACCGCACCCCGAACACTGAAGCTTTCTTT
TRBV9	TRBJ2-1	NA	NA	CASSPKGGRTYNEQFF	TGTGCCAGCAGCCCTAAGGGGGGACGTACCTACAATGAGCAGTTCTTC
TRBV5-1	TRBJ1-3	NA	NA	CASSLVFQGIASGNTIYF	TGCGCCAGCAGCTTGGTATTTCAGGGTATTGCCTCTGGAAACACCATATATTTT
TRBV10-1	TRBJ2-2	NA	NA	CASSEWGDTGELFF	TGCGCCAGCAGTGAGTGGGGTGACACCGGGGAGCTGTTTTTT
TRBV24-1	TRBJ2-1	NA	NA	CATSDFGSTGRSYNEQFF	TGTGCCACCAGTGATTTTGGTTCTACAGGGAGGTCCTACAATGAGCAGTTCTTC
TRBV12-5	TRBJ2-1	NA	NA	CASGLRGANSYNEQFF	TGTGCTAGTGGTTTGCGGGGGGCTAACTCCTACAATGAGCAGTTCTTC
TRBV28	TRBJ1-5	NA	NA	CASTATGNQPQHF	TGTGCCAGCACCGCGACGGGCAATCAGCCCCAGCATTTT
TRBV29-1	TRBJ1-2	NA	few	CSGYRESGYGYTF	TGCAGCGGTTACAGGGAGTCGGGCTATGGCTACACCTTC
TRBV6-6	TRBJ1-1	NA	NA	CASVEGTANTEAFF	TGTGCCAGCGTCGAGGGGACGGCGAACACTGAAGCTTTCTTT
TRBV3-1/TRBV3-2	TRBJ2-5	NA	NA	CASSQDSGTGKETQYF	TGTGCCAGCAGCCAAGATAGCGGGACAGGAAAAGAGACCCAGTACTTC
TRBV19	TRBJ2-3	NA	once	CASSLDFSGRNTQYF	TGTGCCAGTAGTCTCGACTTTAGCGGTCGGAATACGCAGTATTTT
TRBV12-3/TRBV12-4	TRBJ2-5	NA	NA	CASRPDSRETQYF	TGTGCCAGCAGACCGGACAGTAGGGAGACCCAGTACTTC
TRBV6-5	TRBJ1-3	NA	NA	CASSTLQERDTIYF	TGTGCCAGCAGCACTTTACAGGAGAGAGACACCATATATTTT
TRBV7-2	TRBJ2-5	NA	NA	CASSLVQGETQYF	TGTGCCAGCAGCTTAGTTCAGGGTGAGACCCAGTACTTC
TRBV4-3	TRBJ1-1	NA	NA	CASSQQTRDGDEAFF	TGCGCCAGCAGCCAGCAAACCCGGGACGGAGATGAAGCTTTCTTT
TRBV28	TRBJ1-5	TRBD1	NA	CASSSTTGQLNSNQPQHF	TGTGCCAGCAGTTCCACCACGGGACAGCTCAATAGCAATCAGCCCCAGCATTTT
TRBV4-3	TRBJ1-4	TRBD1	NA	CASSRGTDEKLFF	TGCGCCAGCAGCCGCGGGACAGATGAAAAACTGTTTTTT
TRBV7-9	TRBJ1-4	TRBD1	NA	CASSPGTDNEKLFF	TGTGCCAGCAGCCCCGGGACAGATAATGAAAAACTGTTTTTT